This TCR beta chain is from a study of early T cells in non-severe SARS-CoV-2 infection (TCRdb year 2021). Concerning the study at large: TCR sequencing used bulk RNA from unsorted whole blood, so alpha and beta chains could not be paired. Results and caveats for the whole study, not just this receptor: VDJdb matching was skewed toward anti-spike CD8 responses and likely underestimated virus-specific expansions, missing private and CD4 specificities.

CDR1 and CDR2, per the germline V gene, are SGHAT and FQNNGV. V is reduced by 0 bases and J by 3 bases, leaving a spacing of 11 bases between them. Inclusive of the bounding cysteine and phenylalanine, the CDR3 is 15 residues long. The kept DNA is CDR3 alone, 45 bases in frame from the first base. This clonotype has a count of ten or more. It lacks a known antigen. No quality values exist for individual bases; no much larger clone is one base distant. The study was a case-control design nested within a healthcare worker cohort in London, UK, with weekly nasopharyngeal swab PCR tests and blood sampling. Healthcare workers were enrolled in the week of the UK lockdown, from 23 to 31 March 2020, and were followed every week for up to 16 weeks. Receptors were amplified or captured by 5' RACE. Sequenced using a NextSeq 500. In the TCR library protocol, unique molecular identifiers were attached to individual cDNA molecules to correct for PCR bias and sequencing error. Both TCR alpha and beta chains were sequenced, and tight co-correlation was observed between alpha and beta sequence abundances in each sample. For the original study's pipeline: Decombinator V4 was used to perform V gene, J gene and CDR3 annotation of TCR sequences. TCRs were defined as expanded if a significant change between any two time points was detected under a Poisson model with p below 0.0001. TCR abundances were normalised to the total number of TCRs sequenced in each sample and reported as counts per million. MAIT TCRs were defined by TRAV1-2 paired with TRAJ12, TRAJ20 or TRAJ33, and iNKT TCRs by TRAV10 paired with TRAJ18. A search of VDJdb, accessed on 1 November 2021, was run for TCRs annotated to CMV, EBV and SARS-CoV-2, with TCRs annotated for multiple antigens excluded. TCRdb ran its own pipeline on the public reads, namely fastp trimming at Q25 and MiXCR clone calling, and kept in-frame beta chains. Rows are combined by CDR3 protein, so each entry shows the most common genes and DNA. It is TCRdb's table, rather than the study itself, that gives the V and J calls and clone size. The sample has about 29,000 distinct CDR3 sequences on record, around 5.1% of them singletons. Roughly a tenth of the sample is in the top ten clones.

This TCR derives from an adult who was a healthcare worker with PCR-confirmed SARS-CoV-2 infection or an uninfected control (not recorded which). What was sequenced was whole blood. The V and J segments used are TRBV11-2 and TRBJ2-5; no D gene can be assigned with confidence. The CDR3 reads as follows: CASSLEPRVEETQYF. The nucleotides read TGTGCCAGCAGCTTAGAACCTAGAGTAGAAGAGACCCAGTACTTC.